This entry concerns a single T cell receptor (beta chain). Its antigen is currently unknown. Likely unrecorded immune exposures existed in these nominally healthy donors. CDR1 and CDR2 from the germline V gene are SGHRS and YFSETQ. Trimming took off 3 bases at V and 7 bases at J, with 11 bases between the two ends. CDR3 size: 12 residues. Primers: 60 Vbeta forward and 13 Jbeta reverse. The assay was immunoSEQ multiplex PCR, and TCRdb's table has in-frame clones only and misses some. The repertoire holds fewer than 150,000 clones, with around 77% as singletons. This sample was included in a study of cytomegalovirus exposure and HLA in healthy donors. Findings of the study overall: It was 160 or so TCR beta chains that were listed as cytomegalovirus-associated. Analyses of presence and absence presupposed an approximately uniform sequencing depth across donors.

The origin of this receptor is a man aged 50-59 years in good health and CMV-seronegative. This chain connects TRBV5-1 to TRBJ2-7; TRBD1 is a possible D gene (5 bases). Specimen: PBMCs. CDR3 residues: CASSSPGLEQYF. The CDR3, as DNA: TGCGCCAGCAGCTCACCAGGGTTGGAGCAGTACTTC.